These T cell receptor beta chains were read from a single sample in a study of OX40 agonist ivuxolimab in advanced cancers. Libraries were prepared by immunoSEQ multiplex PCR; TCRdb keeps only in-frame clonotypes and omits some of them. The sample contains around 19,000 clones, about 73% of which appear only once. The sample was CD4+ or CD8+ T cells sorted from blood, taken in a trial of the OX40 agonist ivuxolimab. The source of these receptors is an adult with an advanced solid tumor such as melanoma, head and neck, liver or kidney cancer. Each CDR3 is given with its conserved first and last residue. The order of the fields is clone size, J gene, D gene, V gene, CDR3 DNA, CDR3 protein. A D gene is named only where the DNA matches it firmly. Size values are once, few and many counts, or a class for expanded clones, and some rows have none.

NA,TRBJ2-3,NA,TRBV4-3,TGCGCCAGCAGCCAAGTTGGTGGCCGTAGCACAGATACGCAGTATTTT,CASSQVGGRSTDTQYF
few,TRBJ1-1,TRBD1,TRBV27,TGTGCCAGCAGTTGGGGGACAGTCGACACTGAAGCTTTCTTT,CASSWGTVDTEAFF
once,TRBJ1-1,NA,TRBV5-1,TGCGCCAGCAGCTTAGGAGGGATGAACACTGAAGCTTTCTTT,CASSLGGMNTEAFF
NA,TRBJ2-7,NA,TRBV7-9,TGTGCCAGCAGCTTAGCGGGTGATTGGTACGAGCAGTACTTC,CASSLAGDWYEQYF
NA,TRBJ2-4,NA,TRBV4-1,TGCGCCAGCAGCCAAATCGGGTCCGGGGGTAAAAACATTCAGTACTTC,CASSQIGSGGKNIQYF
NA,TRBJ2-5,NA,TRBV7-9,TGTGCCAGCAGCTTATACGAGGGGAGGTTAGGGAACCAAGAGACCCAGTACTTC,CASSLYEGRLGNQETQYF
many,TRBJ1-1,NA,TRBV7-6,TGTGCCAGCAGCTCTATAGGTCCTGAAGCTTTCTTT,CASSSIGPEAFF
NA,TRBJ1-2,NA,TRBV19,TGTGCCAGTAGAGGATTTGTTAACTATGGCTACACCTTC,CASRGFVNYGYTF
once,TRBJ2-2,NA,TRBV11-3,TGTGCCAGCAGCTTTGCAGCGAACACCGGGGAGCTGTTTTTT,CASSFAANTGELFF
NA,TRBJ2-7,TRBD2,TRBV6-1,TGTGCCAGCAGTGAAGACAGCGGGACCTACGAGCAGTACTTC,CASSEDSGTYEQYF
NA,TRBJ2-7,NA,TRBV10-3,TGTGCCATCAGTGGGACAGACACCTACGAGCAGTACTTC,CAISGTDTYEQYF
NA,TRBJ2-3,NA,TRBV6-4,TGTGCCAGCAGTGACAGGGCTAGCACAGATACGCAGTATTTT,CASSDRASTDTQYF
NA,TRBJ1-2,NA,TRBV28,TGTGCCAGCAAAGTCTTTATGGAGGGATCTTATGGCTACACCTTC,CASKVFMEGSYGYTF
NA,TRBJ2-7,TRBD2,TRBV11-2,TGTGCCAGCAGCTCAGGCGGGGGAAAGAGCTCCTACGAGCAGTACTTC,CASSSGGGKSSYEQYF
NA,TRBJ2-3,TRBD2,TRBV11-2,TGTGCCAGCAGCCCGACTAGCGGGAGCGCCGCCACTTACACAGATACGCAGTATTTT,CASSPTSGSAATYTDTQYF
NA,TRBJ2-2,TRBD1,TRBV9,TGTGCCAGCAGCTCACCCGGGACAGGGGCCGCCGACACCGGGGAGCTGTTTTTT,CASSSPGTGAADTGELFF
once,TRBJ2-7,NA,TRBV10-2,TGCGCCAGCAGTGTGGCAGCGTCCTACGAGCAGTACTTC,CASSVAASYEQYF
few,TRBJ2-5,TRBD2,TRBV5-1,TGCGCCAGCAGCTTGGGACTAGCGGGAGGGATTCCTCAAGAGACCCAGTACTTC,CASSLGLAGGIPQETQYF
medium-sized,TRBJ1-1,TRBD1,TRBV5-1,TGCGCCAGCAGCGAAGCGACAGGGATGATCGACACTGAAGCTTTCTTT,CASSEATGMIDTEAFF
NA,TRBJ1-2,NA,TRBV6-1,TGTGCCAGCAGTGAAGCGATGGGGTGGGATGGCTACACCTTC,CASSEAMGWDGYTF